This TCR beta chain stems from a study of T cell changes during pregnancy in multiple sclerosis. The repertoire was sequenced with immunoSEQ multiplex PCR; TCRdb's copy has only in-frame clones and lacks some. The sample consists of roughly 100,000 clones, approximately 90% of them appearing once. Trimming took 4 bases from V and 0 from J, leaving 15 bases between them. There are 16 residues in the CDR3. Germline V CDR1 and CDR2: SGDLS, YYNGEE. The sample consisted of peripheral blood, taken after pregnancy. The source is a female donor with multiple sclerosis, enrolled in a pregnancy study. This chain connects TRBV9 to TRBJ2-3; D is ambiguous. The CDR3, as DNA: TGTGCCAGCAGCCCCCGGGTCGGTTTTAGCACAGATACGCAGTATTTT. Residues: CASSPRVGFSTDTQYF. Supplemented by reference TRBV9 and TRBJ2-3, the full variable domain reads DSGVTQTPKHLITATGQRVTLRCSPRSGDLSVYWYQQSLDQGLQFLIQYYNGEERAKGNILERFSAQQFPDLHSELNLSSLELGDSALYFCASSPRVGFSTDTQYFGPGTRLTVL.